This T cell receptor (beta chain) was retrieved from a study of vaccination effects on CD4 cells after COVID-19. Study in general: Vaccination of participants consisted of two doses of either the BNT162b2 or mRNA-1273 vaccine.

Note on this clone: What it recognizes is unknown.

The authors isolated CD4+ T cells after around nine days of culture. The table came from immunoSEQ multiplex PCR; TCRdb's copy has only in-frame clones and leaves some out. The repertoire holds tens of thousands of clones, with about 69% as singletons. Sequences were derived from CD4+ T cells from PBMCs cultured without peptide, sampled before COVID-19 vaccination. The receptor's source is a human donor who had a prior SARS-CoV-2 infection.

CDR3 residues: CASSIKQRMNTEAFF. In DNA form, the CDR3 reads TGTGCCAGCAGTATAAAACAGCGTATGAACACTGAAGCTTTCTTT. The rearrangement links TRBV3-1 (or the pseudogene TRBV3-2) to TRBJ1-1; no clear D gene. V lost 6 bases to trimming and J lost 0 bases, with 14 bases between them. The CDR3 extends over 15 amino acids. Germline CDR1 is LGHDT and CDR2 is YNNKEL (reference sequence).